The next 12 T cell receptor beta chains were all read from a single sample in a study of T cells in Graves' hyperthyroidism and ophthalmopathy. Researchers amplified the TCR beta CDR3 regions from RNA transcripts. The HTBI primer set drove a first-round RT-PCR of the TCR CDR3. TCRdb re-analysed the multiplex PCR reads in MiXCR, keeping a single row per CDR3 protein. The repertoire consists of hundreds of thousands of distinct CDR3 sequences, with about 15% occurring once and the leading ten covering approximately 13%. Sequenced material: blood. These receptors were collected from a woman between 50 and 59 years old with Graves' ophthalmopathy.

This clonotype was observed at least ten times. A read error may account for a junction end that differs from germline. V usage is TRBV7-7 and J usage is TRBJ2-5; possibly TRBD2 for D (5 bases). Germline V gene sequence: CDR1 SSHAT, CDR2 FNYEAQ (reference sequence). The CDR3 runs to 15 residues. The CDR3 DNA follows: TGTGCTAGCAGCCCCAACCCGGGAAATGAAGAGACCCAGTACTTC. Translation gives CASSPNPGNEETQYF.

The sample holds a few counts of this clonotype. V gene TRBV19 combines with J gene TRBJ2-1; D remains unclear. Looked up from germline, CDR1 is LNHDA and CDR2 is SQIVND (reference sequence). The germline V and J ends were trimmed by 3 bases and 6 bases, with 12 bases remaining between them. CDR3 size: 14 residues. For the CDR3, the DNA is TGTGCCAGTAGTATTGACGGAATCGCCAATGAGCAGTTCTTC. It encodes CASSIDGIANEQFF.

Ten or more counts support this clonotype. The chain has TRBV27 and TRBJ1-1; D is unresolved. Germline values: CDR1 MNHEY, CDR2 SMNVEV (reference sequence). The CDR3 covers 13 residues. V lost 0 bases to trimming and J lost 1 base, with 3 bases between them. CDR3 loop: CASSLSANTEAFF. The DNA of the CDR3 is TGTGCCAGCAGTTTATCGGCGAACACTGAAGCTTTCTTT.

The V call is TRBV6-1, the J call TRBJ2-2, with D possibly being TRBD1 (6 bases). CDR1 and CDR2 (germline): MNHNS, SASEGT. The CDR3 runs to 16 residues. V was pared by 6 bases and J by 4 bases, with 18 bases between. In DNA form, the CDR3 reads TGTGCCAGCAGGACCCGACAGGACCTAACCACCGGGGAGCTGTTTTTT. Amino acids: CASRTRQDLTTGELFF.

This clonotype showed up just a few times. The chain has TRBV4-3 and TRBJ2-7, with D unresolved. Trimming cost V 1 base and J 0 bases, with 7 bases left between them. CDR1 is LGHNA and CDR2 is YSLEER in the germline V gene. The CDR3 covers 14 residues. CDR3 sequence (DNA): TGCGCCAGCAGCCAAGCCCAACCCTCCTACGAGCAGTACTTC. It is translated as CASSQAQPSYEQYF.

This clonotype was counted many times. The rearrangement links TRBV6-6 to TRBJ1-3, with D possibly matching TRBD1 (5 bases). CDR1 is MNHNY, CDR2 SVGAGI, per germline (reference sequence). The CDR3 contains 15 residues. V lost 0 bases and J lost 2, with 8 bases in between. CDR3 in amino acids: CASSYSQGTGNTIYF. The CDR3 DNA reads TGTGCCAGCAGTTACTCTCAGGGTACTGGAAACACCATATATTTT.

This clonotype has a count of ten or more. The CDR3 spells CASSLTGTSGTGELFF. The DNA for the CDR3 is TGTGCCAGCAGCTTAACGGGCACTAGCGGCACCGGGGAGCTGTTTTTT. The chain carries TRBV7-3 and TRBJ2-2; TRBD2 matches 8 bases. The V segment lost 0 bases and the J segment 4 bases; nucleotides outside the gene matches: 4. This CDR3 region has 16 residues. Germline CDR1 and CDR2: SGHTA and FQGTGA.

This clonotype was detected ten times or more. The chain carries TRBV6-1 and TRBJ1-2, with 7 bases matching TRBD1. V lost 7 bases to trimming and J lost 6 bases; unmatched junction nucleotides: 8. Germline V lookup: CDR1 MNHNS, CDR2 SASEGT. This CDR3 contains 13 residues. The CDR3 region is CASKNRGSDGYTF. CDR3 in DNA: TGTGCCAGCAAAAACAGGGGCTCGGATGGCTACACCTTC.

The V call is TRBV15, the J call TRBJ2-5; 10 bases agree with TRBD1. CDR3 length: 17 residues. Germline V gene sequence: CDR1 LNHNV, CDR2 YYDKDF (reference sequence). V trimming: 0 bases; J trimming: 3 bases; junction bases outside the gene matches: 7. The CDR3 nucleotides are TGTGCCACCAGCAGAGATGGGGGAGGACAGGGGGAAGAGACCCAGTACTTC. It codes for CATSRDGGGQGEETQYF.

This clonotype occurred many times. The chain recombines TRBV7-2 with TRBJ2-2; TRBD2 is a possible D gene (6 bases). Germline values: CDR1 SGHTA, CDR2 FQGNSA. The CDR3 is 14 amino acids. Between the trimmed V and J ends, which lost 3 bases and 3 bases, there was a span of 8 bases. The CDR3 bases are TGTGCCAGCAGCTTTAGCGGTTACACCGGGGAGCTGTTTTTT. Its protein product is CASSFSGYTGELFF.

This clonotype was recorded many times. The V and J genes are TRBV6-1 and TRBJ1-2, with D uncertain. This CDR3 is 17 amino acids long. Trimming shortened V by 3 bases and J by 0 bases, and 17 bases separated the two germline ends. In germline, CDR1 is MNHNS, CDR2 SASEGT. The CDR3 reads CASSDLGLPNPNYGYTF. CDR3 coding DNA: TGTGCCAGCAGTGATCTTGGACTACCTAATCCTAACTATGGCTACACCTTC.

The chain couples TRBV6-5 to TRBJ1-6; 8 bases align to TRBD1. The germline CDR1 and CDR2 sequences are MNHEY and SVGAGI. The CDR3 is made up of 18 amino acids. The junction had 16 bases not matched to a gene; V was cut back by 5 bases and J by 7 bases. CDR3 loop: CASSESRAPGGENSPLHF. The CDR3 DNA is TGTGCCAGCAGTGAGTCGAGAGCTCCAGGGGGCGAAAATTCACCCCTCCACTTT.